Listed here is a single TCR beta chain. The CDR3 contains 16 residues. V lost 4 bases to trimming and J lost 7 bases; unmatched junction nucleotides: 10. Germline CDR1 is MNHNY and CDR2 is SVGAGI (reference sequence). The sample belongs to a study of blood T cell repertoires in COVID-19. Looking at the study overall: The origin of the acute and convalescent COVID-19 samples was the United States, Italy and Spain. The analysed material was cDNA or gDNA that came from T cells, B-cell-depleted T cells, or PBMCs.

In the source study's methods: Estimates of nucleated cell counts were drawn from the amplification of reference gene primers. Profiled with immunoSEQ multiplex PCR; TCRdb holds only in-frame clones, not every one. V and J calls and clone size are copied from that table; D and trimming were computed from the DNA. The sample consists of about 380,000 clones, approximately 77% of them appearing once. Material: peripheral blood. The gene calls are TRBV6-6 and TRBJ1-4, with 9 bases lining up with TRBD1. The receptor was derived from a human donor with acute or convalescent COVID-19. The donor label of this sample is uncertain. The chain's CDR3 is CASSWTLGQGTEKLFF. In DNA, the CDR3 is TGTGCCAGCAGTTGGACCCTGGGACAGGGAACTGAAAAACTGTTTTTT.